This T cell receptor beta chain was captured in a study of shared clonotypes between healthy human individuals. This clone was counted a single time. Nashville, Tennessee was home to all donors, who were Caucasian adults. Unsorted samples drew genomic DNA from tens of millions of PBMCs. The quantity of DNA used in unsorted PBMC replicate PCRs was 300 ng, corresponding to tens of thousands of T cell genomes. Original methodology: ImmunoSEQ sequences covered only the junction and lacked quality scores; filtering therefore differed. Using immunoSEQ multiplex PCR, the repertoire was profiled, and TCRdb retains in-frame clones only, with some absent. The V and J calls and clone size come from that table; D and trimming were worked out from the DNA. The table includes fewer than 550,000 clones, nearly 80% detected once. V shed 6 bases and J shed 1 base, with 9 bases lying between them. The CDR3 has 13 residues. Germline V lookup: CDR1 MNHNY, CDR2 SVGAGI (reference sequence).

The sequenced material came from PBMCs. This receptor was obtained from a woman between 40 and 50 years old in good health. Some clones in this sample may be carry-over from other donors' samples. This chain connects TRBV6-6 to TRBJ1-1; D gene ambiguous. CDR3 sequence: CASRLEANTEAFF. The CDR3 DNA reads as TGTGCCAGCAGGTTGGAAGCGAACACTGAAGCTTTCTTT.